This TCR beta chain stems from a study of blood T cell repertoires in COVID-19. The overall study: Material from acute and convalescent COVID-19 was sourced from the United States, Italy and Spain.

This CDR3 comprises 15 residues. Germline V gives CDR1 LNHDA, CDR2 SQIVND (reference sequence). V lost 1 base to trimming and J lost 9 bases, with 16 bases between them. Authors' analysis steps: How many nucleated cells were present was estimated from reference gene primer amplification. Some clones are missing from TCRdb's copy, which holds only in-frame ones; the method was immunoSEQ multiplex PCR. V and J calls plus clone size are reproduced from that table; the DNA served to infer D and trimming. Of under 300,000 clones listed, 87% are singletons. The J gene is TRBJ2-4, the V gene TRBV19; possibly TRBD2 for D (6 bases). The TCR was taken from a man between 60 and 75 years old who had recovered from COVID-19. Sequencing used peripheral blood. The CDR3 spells CASSIASSGRGIQYF. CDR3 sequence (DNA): TGTGCCAGTAGTATAGCCAGTAGCGGCCGGGGCATTCAGTACTTC.